A single sample is the source of the 17 T cell receptor beta chains below, sequenced in a study of cytomegalovirus exposure and HLA in healthy donors. The PCR employed 60 Vbeta primers together with 13 Jbeta primers. Produced via immunoSEQ multiplex PCR; TCRdb's table is partial and in-frame only. The table lists around 160,000 clones, 70% to 80% of them singletons. The source material was PBMCs. The receptors were gathered from a man aged 50 to 60 in good health and CMV-seropositive.

This clone occurred once. The rearrangement links TRBV28 to TRBJ1-2, with D perhaps TRBD1 (6 bases). Germline V gene lookup returns CDR1 MDHEN and CDR2 SYDVKM. The CDR3 length is 14 residues. Between the trimmed V and J ends, which lost 2 bases and 4 bases, there was a span of 11 bases. The chain's CDR3 is CASSLGRGLYGYTF. Here the CDR3 DNA reads TGTGCCAGCAGTTTAGGCAGGGGCCTCTATGGCTACACCTTC.

This sequence joins TRBV27 and TRBJ1-6; 7 bases are shared with TRBD1. J lost 0 bases, V lost 2 bases, and 4 bases had no gene match. This CDR3 is built from 17 residues. The germline V gene has CDR1 MNHEY and CDR2 SMNVEV (reference sequence). CDR3 DNA sequence: TGTGCCAGCAGTTTAAGGACAGGCAGCTCCTATAATTCACCCCTCCACTTT. Its translation: CASSLRTGSSYNSPLHF.

V and J are TRBV5-6 and TRBJ2-1, with D perhaps matching TRBD2 (6 bases). The germline V gene has CDR1 SGHDT and CDR2 YYEEEE. With 0 bases removed from V and 13 bases from J, the gap between germline ends came to 14 bases. This CDR3 is built from 13 residues. In nucleotides, the CDR3 is TGTGCCAGCAGCTTGGCCGGGGGTTATCAACAGTTCTTC. This sequence encodes CASSLAGGYQQFF.

The CDR3 DNA follows: TGTGCCAGCAGCCCGACGGGCCCAGGGGCAGTCTACGAGCAGTACTTC. Translated, it gives CASSPTGPGAVYEQYF. V gene TRBV2 combines with J gene TRBJ2-7; D perhaps matches TRBD1 (6 bases). Germline values: CDR1 SNHLY, CDR2 FYNNEI. This CDR3 spans 16 amino acids. Trimming shortened V by 6 bases and J by 3 bases, and 21 bases separated the two germline ends.

This chain connects TRBV25-1 to TRBJ1-6; D unresolved. CDR1 and CDR2 (germline): MGHDK, SYGVNS. Trimming left V 1 base short and J 0 bases short, with 7 bases between. This CDR3 spans 16 amino acids. This CDR3 reads CASSESLSSYNSPLHF. The CDR3 region has the DNA TGTGCCAGCAGTGAATCGTTGAGCTCCTATAATTCACCCCTCCACTTT.

This clone was seen a few times. The V call is TRBV2, the J call TRBJ2-3, with 10 bases that match TRBD2. The CDR3 is made up of 15 amino acids. Germline trimming cut 6 bases from V and 1 base from J; bases unmatched to any gene: 4. CDR1 is SNHLY and CDR2 is FYNNEI in the germline V gene. CDR3 coding DNA: TGTGCCAGCAGGAAAAGCGGGGGGGGCACAGATACGCAGTATTTT. Its protein product is CASRKSGGGTDTQYF.

The J gene is TRBJ1-1, the V gene TRBV9, with D unresolved. This CDR3 spans 14 amino acids. V lost 0 bases, J lost 1 base, and 7 bases lay in between. CDR1 is SGDLS, CDR2 YYNGEE, per germline. CDR3 residues: CASSVESGNTEAFF. CDR3 bases: TGTGCCAGCAGCGTAGAGTCGGGGAACACTGAAGCTTTCTTT.

This rearrangement joins TRBV7-3 to TRBJ2-7, with 7 bases that match TRBD2. CDR3 length: 15 amino acids. Germline V gene sequence: CDR1 SGHTA, CDR2 FQGTGA. The ends lost 2 bases at V and 4 bases at J; junction bases unmatched: 8. The CDR3 coding sequence is TGTGCCAGCAGCTTAGCCGGGGGGAATCTATACGAGCAGTACTTC. Translation gives CASSLAGGNLYEQYF.

This chain connects TRBV7-8 to TRBJ2-7; D unresolved. The germline V and J ends were trimmed by 2 bases and 2 bases, with 13 bases remaining between them. CDR1 and CDR2 (germline): SGHVS, FQNEAQ. The CDR3 is 15 residues long. The DNA for the CDR3 is TGTGCCAGCAGCTTATCCAGTTCCCCCACCTACGAGCAGTACTTC. Translation gives CASSLSSSPTYEQYF.

This sequence joins TRBV18 and TRBJ1-1; 9 nucleotides align to TRBD1. CDR1 is KGHSH and CDR2 is LQKENI in the germline V gene. J lost 0 bases, V lost 3 bases, and 5 bases had no gene match. The CDR3 contains 16 residues. The CDR3 sequence is CASSPDRGSLNTEAFF. In nucleotides, the CDR3 is TGTGCCAGCTCACCTGACAGGGGGAGCTTGAACACTGAAGCTTTCTTT. Full variable domain (missing parts from reference TRBV18 and TRBJ1-1): NAGVMQNPRHLVRRRGQEARLRCSPMKGHSHVYWYRQLPEEGLKFMVYLQKENIIDESGMPKERFSAEFPKEGPSILRIQQVVRGDSAAYFCASSPDRGSLNTEAFFGQGTRLTVV.

V gene TRBV5-1 combines with J gene TRBJ2-7; D is unresolved. Trimming took 0 bases from V and 1 from J, leaving 11 bases between them. From germline, CDR1 is SGHRS and CDR2 YFSETQ. This CDR3 has 15 amino acids. The CDR3 reads CASSLVPGASYEQYF. The DNA for the CDR3 is TGCGCCAGCAGCTTGGTTCCAGGCGCATCCTACGAGCAGTACTTC.

This chain joins TRBV4-2 and TRBJ2-5; TRBD1 might be the D (5 bases). Germline values: CDR1 LGHNA, CDR2 YNFKEQ. This CDR3 is built from 15 residues. The V end lost 0 bases, the J end lost 3 bases, and 11 bases lay between the germline ends. CDR3 amino acids: CASSQEGAKKETQYF. In DNA, the CDR3 is TGTGCCAGCAGCCAAGAAGGGGCTAAGAAAGAGACCCAGTACTTC.

The chain joins TRBV7-9 to TRBJ1-4; 7 bases are shared with TRBD1. V dropped 3 bases and J dropped 7; count of bases not matched to a gene: 5. CDR3 length equals 14 residues. Germline CDR1 reads SEHNR; CDR2 reads FQNEAQ (reference sequence). The CDR3 coding sequence is TGTGCCAGCAGCTTGACAGGGACTGGTGAAAAACTGTTTTTT. Amino acid sequence: CASSLTGTGEKLFF. Full variable domain (remainder filled in from reference TRBV7-9 and TRBJ1-4): DTGVSQNPRHKITKRGQNVTFRCDPISEHNRLYWYRQTLGQGPEFLTYFQNEAQLEKSRLLSDRFSAERPKGSFSTLEIQRTEQGDSAMYLCASSLTGTGEKLFFGSGTQLSVL.

The chain links TRBV7-2 to TRBJ2-1, with D maybe TRBD1 (5 bases). The CDR3 runs 16 residues. The germline V and J ends were trimmed by 2 bases and 0 bases, with 11 bases remaining between them. Germline CDR1 and CDR2: SGHTA and FQGNSA. CDR3 in DNA: TGTGCCAGCAGCTTATTATCAGGGCTCTCCTACAATGAGCAGTTCTTC. Its protein is CASSLLSGLSYNEQFF.

J is TRBJ2-7 and V is TRBV19, with 8 bases matching TRBD1. This CDR3 has 17 residues. Germline trimming cut 5 bases from V and 2 bases from J; bases unmatched to any gene: 14. CDR1 is LNHDA, CDR2 SQIVND, per germline (reference sequence). Here the CDR3 reads CASSLSAGTGGTYEQYF. Here the CDR3 DNA reads TGTGCCAGTAGTCTCTCTGCGGGAACAGGGGGAACCTACGAGCAGTACTTC.

Concerning this clone: Other DNA sequences from this sample encode an identical CDR3 as well. This chain joins TRBV7-8 and TRBJ2-7; D is undetermined. CDR3 length equals 14 residues. Germline V lookup: CDR1 SGHVS, CDR2 FQNEAQ. V gave up 5 bases and J gave up 2 bases, with 13 bases separating them. The CDR3: CASSTDVPPYEQYF. In DNA, the CDR3 is TGTGCCAGCAGCACTGATGTCCCCCCCTACGAGCAGTACTTC.

Written as DNA, the CDR3 is TGTGCCTGGATGATGGGACAGTTCGATAATAGCAATCAGCCCCAGCATTTT. Amino acid sequence: CAWMMGQFDNSNQPQHF. V gene TRBV30 combines with J gene TRBJ1-5; 7 positions match TRBD1. V dropped 4 bases and J dropped 0; count of bases not matched to a gene: 12. CDR3 size: 17 residues. Germline V gene data show CDR1 as GTSNPN and CDR2 as SVGIG (reference sequence).